Below, 26 T cell receptor beta chains from the same sample are listed, as sequenced in a study of Graves' ophthalmopathy and Graves' hyperthyroidism. Investigators amplified TCR beta CDR3 regions from RNA transcripts. The first round was an RT-PCR with HTBI primers, and the second round was a multiplex PCR. Using its own MiXCR run on the multiplex PCR reads, TCRdb lists one record per CDR3 protein. This sample has roughly 350,000 distinct CDR3 sequences, with about 18% found just once. Sequenced material: peripheral blood. These receptors all come from an adult woman with stable Graves' hyperthyroidism.

This clonotype appeared many times. V usage is TRBV29-1 and J usage is TRBJ2-7; unclear D gene. With 5 bases removed from V and 0 bases from J, the gap between germline ends came to 8 bases. The CDR3 length is 12 residues. Germline assignment: CDR1 SQVTM and CDR2 ANQGSEA. The chain's CDR3 is CSVYVGSYEQYF. CDR3 nucleotides: TGCAGCGTTTATGTGGGCTCCTACGAGCAGTACTTC.

This clonotype was observed at least ten times. The rearrangement joins TRBV28 to TRBJ2-7; the D gene is possibly TRBD1 (6 bases). CDR3 length equals 19 residues. Deletions cut 4 bases from V and 3 bases from J, with 28 bases between. CDR1 is MDHEN and CDR2 is SYDVKM in the germline V gene. Here the CDR3 DNA reads TGTGCCAGCAGTTCCCCCTGGGGGTTAACAGGGCGGGTAAGCTACGAGCAGTACTTC. It is translated as CASSSPWGLTGRVSYEQYF.

In its sample, this clonotype was seen a few times. V and J are TRBV6-1 and TRBJ1-5; a weak D match, TRBD1 (6 bases). Germline loops: CDR1 MNHNS, CDR2 SASEGT. The CDR3 is made up of 14 amino acids. V lost 6 bases, J lost 3 bases, and 12 bases lay in between. The CDR3: CASSPRGTNQPQHF. CDR3 DNA sequence: TGTGCCAGCAGCCCGAGGGGGACCAATCAGCCCCAGCATTTT.

There are many counts of this clonotype. The gene calls are TRBV9 and TRBJ1-1; tentatively, D is TRBD1 (6 bases). The CDR3 is made up of 13 amino acids. Trimming took 2 bases from V and 4 from J, leaving 9 bases between them. The germline CDR1 and CDR2 sequences are SGDLS and YYNGEE. The CDR3 DNA sequence: TGTGCCAGCAGCGTCGACAGGAGCACTGAAGCTTTCTTT. Translated, it gives CASSVDRSTEAFF.

The sample holds many counts of this clonotype. CDR3 bases: TGTGCCAGCAGTTTAGCGGGGAATGGCTACACCTTC. This translates into CASSLAGNGYTF. The genes are TRBV12-3 or TRBV12-4 and TRBJ1-2; D is ambiguous. This CDR3 is 12 amino acids long. Trimming stripped 0 bases from V and 6 bases from J, with 5 bases between.

This clonotype was counted ten times or more. This sequence joins TRBV5-1 and TRBJ1-1; tentatively, D is TRBD1 (5 bases). The germline CDR1 and CDR2 sequences are SGHRS and YFSETQ. This CDR3 region has 12 residues. Trimming removed 1 base from V and 6 bases from J, with 7 bases in between. The CDR3 DNA is TGCGCCAGCAGCTTGCCGGGACCTGAAGCTTTCTTT. Amino acid sequence: CASSLPGPEAFF.

This clonotype was recorded many times. The chain has TRBV6-5 and TRBJ1-5; TRBD1 matches 8 bases. In germline, CDR1 is MNHEY, CDR2 SVGAGI. The junction had 8 bases not matched to a gene; V was cut back by 4 bases and J by 6 bases. The CDR3 has 15 residues. CDR3 sequence: CASSLGQGGIQPQHF. The CDR3 DNA follows: TGTGCCAGCAGTTTAGGACAGGGCGGAATTCAGCCCCAGCATTTT.

This clonotype was observed at least ten times. The rearrangement uses TRBV6-1 and TRBJ1-5; D not certain. Germline V gene lookup returns CDR1 MNHNS and CDR2 SASEGT. The CDR3 spans 14 residues. V lost 1 base and J lost 5, with 9 bases in between. The CDR3 coding sequence is TGTGCCAGCAGTGAAGGAGAAGGGTATCAGCCCCAGCATTTT. This sequence encodes CASSEGEGYQPQHF.

The V and J genes are TRBV20-1 and TRBJ2-7; 8 bases fit TRBD2. The germline CDR1 and CDR2 sequences are DFQATT and SNEGSKA (reference sequence). This CDR3 region has 13 residues. V shed 1 base and J 7 bases; nucleotides not matched to a gene: 6. CDR3 sequence (DNA): TGCAGTGCTAGAGGGCTAGCGGGCTGGGAGCAGTACTTC. Translation: CSARGLAGWEQYF.

A remark on this clonotype: This may arise from a read error, as a much more abundant clone is one base away. The chain carries TRBV5-4 and TRBJ2-5, with 8 bases matching TRBD1. CDR3 length equals 14 residues. Germline CDR1 and CDR2: SGHNT and YYREEE (reference sequence). The CDR3 loop reads CAISLGQVGETQYF. CDR3 nucleotides: TGTGCCATCAGCCTGGGACAGGTGGGGGAGACCCAGTACTTC.

Note on this clonotype: A much larger clone lies a single base off, so this may be a read error. The V and J genes are TRBV28 and TRBJ2-7; weak D call: TRBD2 (5 bases). The germline V gene has CDR1 MDHEN and CDR2 SYDVKM. This CDR3 has 12 residues. This chain's CDR3 is CVSRTSSNEQYF. CDR3 DNA: TGTGTCAGCAGGACTTCTAGCAACGAGCAGTACTTC.

This clonotype was recorded many times. V gene TRBV12-3 or TRBV12-4 combines with J gene TRBJ2-7; D possibly uses TRBD1 or TRBD2 (5 bases each). The CDR3 extends over 15 amino acids. Trimming removed 5 bases at V and 6 bases at J, with 20 bases between. The CDR3 region has the DNA TGTGCCAGCAGTCCGGCCGAGGGGTACGCTCTCGAGCAGTACTTC. It is translated as CASSPAEGYALEQYF.

This clonotype was seen at least ten times. The rearrangement links TRBV13 to TRBJ2-7, with D perhaps being TRBD1 or TRBD2 (6 bases each). The CDR3 spans 14 residues. Germline V CDR1 and CDR2: PRHDT, FYEKMQ (reference sequence). Trimming took off 4 bases at V and 1 base at J, with 11 bases between the two ends. Here the CDR3 DNA reads TGTGCCAGCAGCTCGAGGGGGGAATCCTACGAGCAGTACTTC. Its translation is CASSSRGESYEQYF.

This clonotype has at least ten counts. This chain links TRBV28 with TRBJ2-7; no clear D. Trimming removed 7 bases from V and 3 bases from J, with 4 bases in between. This CDR3 region has 10 residues. Germline V gives CDR1 MDHEN, CDR2 SYDVKM. The CDR3 loop is CASKGYEQYF. In DNA form, the CDR3 reads TGTGCCAGCAAGGGCTACGAGCAGTACTTC.

This clonotype was detected many times. The DNA of the CDR3 is TGTGCCAGCAGTTACACGTTTAGCAATCAGCCCCAGCATTTT. It translates to CASSYTFSNQPQHF. The chain joins TRBV6-2 or TRBV6-3 to TRBJ1-5; D is undetermined. Germline CDR1 is MNHEY and CDR2 is SVGEGT. Trimming pared 2 bases from V and 0 bases from J, leaving 5 bases between. This CDR3 region has 14 residues.

This clonotype was counted ten times or more. The rearrangement uses TRBV27 and TRBJ1-2; D possibly corresponds to TRBD1 (5 bases). Trimming stripped 0 bases from V and 7 bases from J, with 15 bases between. CDR1 and CDR2 from the germline V gene are MNHEY and SMNVEV (reference sequence). The CDR3 spans 15 residues. CDR3 sequence reads: CASSLSGRVVSGYTF. CDR3 DNA sequence: TGTGCCAGCAGTTTATCGGGCAGGGTCGTGTCTGGCTACACCTTC.

The rearrangement joins TRBV6-4 to TRBJ2-1, with D possibly TRBD1 on 6 matching bases. Per the germline V gene, CDR1 is MRHNA and CDR2 is SNTAGT. CDR3 length: 10 residues. The germline V and J ends were trimmed by 6 bases and 10 bases, with 7 bases remaining between them. The CDR3 protein is CASSDREQFF. The CDR3 DNA follows: TGTGCCAGCAGCGACAGGGAGCAGTTCTTC.

For this clonotype: A read error may explain this, as a much larger clone is one base away. The genes are TRBV7-2 and TRBJ2-5, with TRBD1 matching 9 bases. Germline lookup yields CDR1 SGHTA and CDR2 FQGNSA. This CDR3 region has 16 residues. The CDR3 loop reads CASSVGTGREQETRYF. CDR3 sequence (DNA): TGTGCCAGCAGCGTAGGGACAGGGAGGGAGCAAGAGACCCGGTACTTC.

This chain uses TRBV4-1 with TRBJ2-7; D is unclear. Germline-derived CDR1 and CDR2 are MGHRA and YSYEKL. The CDR3 loop spans 16 amino acids. V shed 0 bases and J shed 6 bases, with 18 bases lying between them. The CDR3 DNA reads TGCGCCAGCAGCCAAGATAAGTTTGCGGAGATCGGCGAGCAGTACTTC. As protein: CASSQDKFAEIGEQYF.

The J gene is TRBJ2-7, the V gene TRBV30, with D possibly being TRBD2 (7 bases). Germline loops: CDR1 GTSNPN, CDR2 SVGIG (reference sequence). CDR3 size: 13 residues. V lost 0 bases and J 5 bases, leaving 11 bases between the germline ends. Here the CDR3 DNA reads TGTGCCTGGAGTGTAGGGGGGGGCGACGAGCAGTACTTC. This sequence encodes CAWSVGGGDEQYF.

This clonotype was detected ten times or more. The chain carries TRBV11-2 and TRBJ2-7; D not resolved. This CDR3 contains 11 residues. From germline, CDR1 is SGHAT and CDR2 FQNNGV. With 5 bases removed from V and 7 bases from J, the gap between germline ends came to 9 bases. The CDR3 DNA sequence: TGTGCCAGCAGCCCGATCGGGGAGCAGTACTTC. Its protein is CASSPIGEQYF.

The sample holds a few counts of this clonotype. The chain joins TRBV12-3 or TRBV12-4 to TRBJ2-4, with D perhaps matching TRBD1 (5 bases). Judging by the DNA end, TRBJ1-2 fits better; the J call may be wrong. The CDR3 runs 13 residues. In nucleotides, the CDR3 is TGTGCCAGCAGTTTAGCAGGGGATAATGGCTACACCTTC. Its protein product is CASSLAGDNGYTF.

This clonotype was seen many times. One junction end does not reproduce the germline sequence, and a read error may be involved. J is TRBJ2-4 and V is TRBV12-3 or TRBV12-4; 7 nucleotides match TRBD1. The CDR3 loop spans 16 amino acids. This CDR3 reads CASSSNRGWAKNIKYF. CDR3 DNA sequence: TGTGCCAGCAGTAGCAACAGGGGTTGGGCCAAAAACATTAAGTACTTC.

This clonotype has a count of ten or more. A read error may produce the germline difference seen at one junction end. The gene calls are TRBV7-7 and TRBJ2-7, with D perhaps being TRBD1 or TRBD2 (5 bases each). The length of the CDR3 is 15 residues. Germline V CDR1 and CDR2: SSHAT, FNYEAQ (reference sequence). CDR3 in DNA: TGTGCTAGCAGCCCCGGGCTTGAGGGGCCCTACGAGCAGTACTTC. Its protein product is CASSPGLEGPYEQYF.

The table lists this clonotype with many counts. The rearrangement uses TRBV29-1 and TRBJ2-2; a possible D gene is TRBD1 (6 bases). V lost 3 bases and J lost 7, with 15 bases in between. The CDR3 contains 14 residues. Germline values: CDR1 SQVTM, CDR2 ANQGSEA. The CDR3: CSVDEQGFGGELFF. As DNA, the CDR3 is TGCAGCGTTGATGAACAGGGTTTTGGCGGGGAGCTGTTTTTT.

With regard to this clonotype: A much larger clone sits a single nucleotide away, making a read error possible. Because the CDR3 is missing its conserved closing phenylalanine or tryptophan, this is likely a read error. The V call is TRBV12-3 or TRBV12-4, the J call TRBJ2-5; 8 nucleotides agree with TRBD1. The CDR3 contains 13 residues. The V gene end was trimmed by 8 bases and the J gene end by 4 bases; junction bases not matched to a gene: 6. The CDR3 loop is CASGLGTGETQYY. CDR3 nucleotides: TGTGCCAGCGGGCTGGGGACAGGAGAGACCCAGTACTAC.